Shown below are 9 T cell receptor beta chains from a single sample sequenced in a study of tumor and adjacent non-tumor tissue in lung cancer. The template was RNA from unsorted bulk tissue. More than 3 cm separated this lung sample from the edge of the tumor. The library came from three nested PCR rounds adapted from ARM-PCR protocols. MiXCR, run by TCRdb on the multiplex PCR reads, gives a single entry per CDR3 protein. In the table there are approximately 100,000 distinct CDR3 sequences, approximately 65% of which are singletons. Sequenced: distant non-tumor lung tissue. These receptors were obtained from a man under 40 with non-small cell lung cancer.

This clonotype was observed many times. V usage is TRBV6-2 or TRBV6-3 and J usage is TRBJ2-1, with a possible D match to TRBD2 (6 bases). Germline V gene sequence: CDR1 MNHEY, CDR2 SVGEGT. Trimming took off 7 bases at V and 2 bases at J, with 12 bases between the two ends. The CDR3 is 14 amino acids. The CDR3 DNA follows: TGTGCCAGCACAACCCCGGGGGCCTACAATGAGCAGTTCTTC. It specifies CASTTPGAYNEQFF.

The V gene is TRBV5-8, the J gene TRBJ2-3; D gene uncertain. V lost 5 bases and J lost 2, with 18 bases in between. The CDR3 is 16 residues long. Germline V gives CDR1 SGHTS, CDR2 YDEGEE. The CDR3 here is CASRPNSRRSTDTQYF. DNA for the CDR3: TGTGCCAGCAGGCCCAACTCAAGACGTTCCACAGATACGCAGTATTTT.

Of note for this clonotype: A much larger clone differs by one base, so this may be a read error. V usage is TRBV4-1 and J usage is TRBJ2-7, with D possibly being TRBD2 (5 bases). This CDR3 is 14 amino acids long. The germline CDR1 and CDR2 sequences are MGHRA and YSYEKL. The CDR3 loop is CASNQDRGAYEQYF. DNA for the CDR3: TGCGCCAGCAACCAAGATCGGGGAGCCTACGAGCAGTACTTC.

Worth noting for this clonotype: It is likely a read error, because the conserved phenylalanine at the end of the CDR3 is missing. The chain links TRBV5-4 to TRBJ1-1; no clear D gene. There are 15 residues in the CDR3. Per germline, CDR1 SGHNT and CDR2 YYREEE (reference sequence). The CDR3 DNA follows: TGTGCCAGCAGCCCGACGGTTCCGGGCCTCACTAAAGCTTTCCTT. Protein sequence: CASSPTVPGLTKAFL.

This clonotype was seen at least ten times. V usage is TRBV6-2 or TRBV6-3 and J usage is TRBJ2-4; the D is unclear. Germline CDR1 reads MNHEY; CDR2 reads SVGEGT. The length of the CDR3 is 16 residues. Trimming removed 0 bases from V and 0 bases from J, with 9 bases in between. Written as DNA, the CDR3 is TGTGCCAGCAGTTACTCGAGGACGGGAGCCAAAAACATTCAGTACTTC. It specifies CASSYSRTGAKNIQYF.

This clonotype was counted once. It is likely a read error, because the conserved phenylalanine at the end of the CDR3 is missing. The chain combines TRBV11-3 with TRBJ2-1; D not resolved. Trimming stripped 5 bases from V and 6 bases from J, with 11 bases between. Germline V gene data show CDR1 as SGHNT and CDR2 as YENEEA. CDR3 length: 13 amino acids. CDR3 residues: CASSPTSGNEQFL. The CDR3, as DNA: TGTGCCAGCAGCCCTACGTCTGGCAATGAGCAGTTCTTA.

On this clonotype: Germline is not matched at one junction end, which may reflect a read error. The chain carries TRBV20-1 and TRBJ1-1, with unresolved D. The CDR3 is 12 amino acids. The germline gives CDR1 DFQATT, CDR2 SNEGSKA (reference sequence). In DNA form, the CDR3 reads TGCAATGCTAGAGATGGGCCTACTGCAGCTTTCTTT. Translation gives CNARDGPTAAFF.

In regard to this clonotype: A much larger clone differs by one base, so this may be a read error. The gene calls are TRBV20-1 and TRBJ1-1; perhaps TRBD1 as D (6 bases). CDR1 and CDR2 (germline): DFQATT, SNEGSKA (reference sequence). This CDR3 has 15 residues. The DNA of the CDR3 is TGCAGTGCTTCCGCCGACTTTTTTCAGGGGACTGAAGCTTCCTTT. Encoded protein: CSASADFFQGTEASF.

This clonotype was counted at least ten times. J is TRBJ2-1 and V is TRBV6-6, with 8 bases that match TRBD1. Trimming removed 7 bases from V and 7 bases from J; junction bases left unmatched: 6. CDR3 length: 13 amino acids. CDR1 and CDR2 (germline): MNHNY, SVGAGI (reference sequence). In DNA form, the CDR3 reads TGTGCCAGCAATCTTCAGGGGGCGAATGAGCAGTTCTTC. Its translation: CASNLQGANEQFF.